This is a list of T cell receptor beta chains from one sample in a study of Graves' ophthalmopathy and Graves' hyperthyroidism. TCRdb called the multiplex PCR reads again in MiXCR, with one record for every CDR3 protein. Among roughly 1.1 million distinct CDR3 sequences listed, around a third were seen once. The specimen was peripheral blood or thyroid tissue (not recorded which). Every receptor here comes from an adult man with Graves' hyperthyroidism. Each CDR3 is given with its conserved first and last residue. The D gene is left open where the match is weak. The size field is filled for only some rows; it gives once, few, many or a size class.

d_call	v_call	j_call	clone_size	cdr3_nt	cdr3_aa
NA	TRBV14	TRBJ1-6	NA	TGTGCCAGCAGCCAAAATTGGGTTCGGTTCAGCCCCCTCCACTTT	CASSQNWVRFSPLHF
TRBD2	TRBV20-1	TRBJ2-5	few	TGCAGTGTGGCGGGGGGAGCGCCGGAGACCCAGTACTTC	CSVAGGAPETQYF
TRBD2	TRBV10-2	TRBJ2-5	few	TGCGCCAGCAGTGCCGGACTAGCGGGGAAAGAGACCCAGTACTTC	CASSAGLAGKETQYF
TRBD1	TRBV9	TRBJ2-5	NA	TGTGCCAGCAGTGTTACAGGGGGATGGGAGACCCAGTACTTC	CASSVTGGWETQYF
NA	TRBV20-1	TRBJ1-4	many	TGCAGTGTTTCAGGGAGTAATGAAAAACTGTTTTTT	CSVSGSNEKLFF
NA	TRBV7-4	TRBJ2-2	NA	TGTGCCAGCAGCTCAGGTCCCGGAAGGCGGATAGGGGCCGACACCGGGGAGCTGTTTTTT	CASSSGPGRRIGADTGELFF
NA	TRBV16	TRBJ2-7	few	TGTGCCAGCAGCCCTTGGGCTTTCACCTGGGGGCAGTACTTC	CASSPWAFTWGQYF
TRBD1	TRBV29-1	TRBJ2-6	NA	TGCAGCAGTTTTACAGGGGCTGGGGCCAACGTCCTGACTTTC	CSSFTGAGANVLTF
TRBD1	TRBV11-3	TRBJ1-2	many	TGTGCCAGCAGCCAAAGGCCGGGACAGGGCTATGGCTACACCTTC	CASSQRPGQGYGYTF
NA	TRBV14	TRBJ1-3	NA	TGTGCCAGCAGCTACCAGGAGAACACCATATATTTT	CASSYQENTIYF
NA	TRBV5-1	TRBJ2-7	many	TGCGCCAGCAGCTTGGGGTCAGTGGGCAGGGCTACCTACGAGCAGTACTTC	CASSLGSVGRATYEQYF
TRBD1	TRBV2	TRBJ1-1	NA	TGTGCCAGCAGTGAATGGACAGGGGCTTTTTTTGGGACCCTGGTGAACACTGAAGCTTTCTTT	CASSEWTGAFFGTLVNTEAFF
NA	TRBV10-3	TRBJ1-2	NA	TGTGCCATCACCACGGGACCAGGAGGAGGCGGCTACACCTTC	CAITTGPGGGGYTF
TRBD1	TRBV2	TRBJ2-3	NA	TGTGCCAGCAGCCAGGGGGCCATTCTCCCAGATACGCAGTATTTT	CASSQGAILPDTQYF
NA	TRBV20-1	TRBJ1-4	NA	TGCAGTGCTAGAGAGGGGGGGCGAGGGGAAAAACTGTTTTTT	CSAREGGRGEKLFF
TRBD1	TRBV6-6	TRBJ1-2	many	TGTGCCAGCAGTTATACAGGGGGTGGCTACACCTTC	CASSYTGGGYTF
NA	TRBV15	TRBJ1-5	NA	TGTGCCACCAGCAGAGAGGACGTAGGGTCCAATCAGCCCCAGCATTTT	CATSREDVGSNQPQHF
NA	TRBV11-2	TRBJ1-2	many	TGTGCCAGCAGCTTTTCCACTAACTATGGCTACACCTTC	CASSFSTNYGYTF
TRBD2	TRBV10-3	TRBJ2-7	few	TGTGCCAGCAGTTACTCGGTACGGGAGGTTCCCTACGAGCAGTACTTC	CASSYSVREVPYEQYF
TRBD1	TRBV12-3/TRBV12-4	TRBJ1-1	medium-sized	TGTGCCAGCAGTCCCCAACCCGGGACAGGGGGTAGGAACACTGAAGCTTTCTTT	CASSPQPGTGGRNTEAFF
NA	TRBV14	TRBJ1-1	many	TGTGCCAGCAGCCTGGGGCAGGGGCGACCTACCATGAACACTGAAGCTTTCTTT	CASSLGQGRPTMNTEAFF
NA	TRBV5-8	TRBJ1-4	few	TGTGCCAGCAGCTTTGGCGGACAACTGTTTTTT	CASSFGGQLFF
NA	TRBV25-1	TRBJ1-6	NA	TGTGCTCACCTCGGGGGGGGAAGATCACCCCTCCACTTT	CAHLGGGRSPLHF
NA	TRBV12-3/TRBV12-4	TRBJ2-7	NA	TGTGCCAGCAGTTCCATCGTCGAGCAGTACTTC	CASSSIVEQYF
TRBD1	TRBV7-2	TRBJ2-5	NA	TGTGCCAGCAGCTTAGGACAGGGCTTTCAGCCCCAGTACTTC	CASSLGQGFQPQYF
NA	TRBV4-3	TRBJ1-6	few	TGCGCCAGCAGCCAAGAGCTCAGTGGCAGGGAGGCCTTT	CASSQELSGREAF
NA	TRBV2	TRBJ1-2	NA	TGTGCCAGCAGTGTGAGAGGGAGGAAAGACTATGGCTACACCTTC	CASSVRGRKDYGYTF
TRBD1	TRBV7-2	TRBJ2-7	many	TGTGCCAGCAGGACAGGGGGCCATCACGAGCAGTACTTC	CASRTGGHHEQYF
NA	TRBV11-2	TRBJ1-1	many	TGTGCCAGCAGCTTAAGGCCCCTTACTGAAGCTTTCTTT	CASSLRPLTEAFF
NA	TRBV5-6	TRBJ1-1	few	TGTGCCAGCAGCTTGCTCCCGGGAAGGGCTAAGGGACACACTGAAGCTTTCTTT	CASSLLPGRAKGHTEAFF
NA	TRBV7-2	TRBJ2-7	NA	TGTGCCAGCAGCGTTCTCCTGGGACCCTACGAGCAGTACTTC	CASSVLLGPYEQYF
TRBD2	TRBV29-1	TRBJ2-3	few	TGCAGCACGACTAGCGGGGATTGGGATACGCAGTATTTT	CSTTSGDWDTQYF
NA	TRBV15	TRBJ1-1	NA	TGTGCCACCAGCAGAGGGCCGGGGGCATGGATGAACACTGAAGCTTTCTTT	CATSRGPGAWMNTEAFF
NA	TRBV20-1	TRBJ2-7	NA	TGCAGTGCTAGAGGAGGGGGGACATTCTCCTACGAGCAGTACTTC	CSARGGGTFSYEQYF
NA	TRBV5-5	TRBJ2-5	NA	TGTGCCAGCAGCTTCGGTACTAGTAAAGAGACCCAGTACTTC	CASSFGTSKETQYF
NA	TRBV19	TRBJ2-6	NA	TGTGCCAGTAGTATAGAAGGGGTGAACGTCCTGACTTTC	CASSIEGVNVLTF
NA	TRBV29-1	TRBJ1-2	many	TGCAGCGTTGAAGACAGGCCCCGGGGCTACACCTTC	CSVEDRPRGYTF
NA	TRBV6-2/TRBV6-3	TRBJ2-7	few	TGTGCCAGCAGAAGACAGTCCACTTACGAGCAGTACTTC	CASRRQSTYEQYF
NA	TRBV25-1	TRBJ1-4	NA	TGTGCCTGGAGTGCCCCGGTTGTGACTAATGAAAAACTGTTTTTT	CAWSAPVVTNEKLFF
TRBD1	TRBV20-1	TRBJ1-2	many	TGCAGTTCTTTGACAGGGGGTTACAATGGCTACACCTTC	CSSLTGGYNGYTF
NA	TRBV5-1	TRBJ1-1	many	TGCGCCAGCAGCTCGACCGTTGACACTGAAGCTTTCTTT	CASSSTVDTEAFF